This is a list of T cell receptor beta chains from one sample in a study of cytomegalovirus exposure and HLA in healthy donors. The method was immunoSEQ multiplex PCR; TCRdb's version includes in-frame clones alone and lacks a portion of them. Here the sample spans 82,000 or so clones, 90% to 95% being singletons. Sequencing was done on a sample of PBMCs. These TCRs come from a woman under 30 in good health and CMV-seronegative. The CDR3 runs from the conserved cysteine through the conserved F or W. Fields, in order: clone size, V gene, J gene, D gene, CDR3 DNA, CDR3 protein. D genes are given only for firm matches. Clone size is stated in some rows and not others, as once, few, many or a class when expanded.

clone size: NA
V gene: TRBV5-1
J gene: TRBJ2-2
D gene: TRBD2
CDR3 DNA: TGCGCCAGCGGACCTAGCGGAACTAACACCGGGGAGCTGTTTTTT
CDR3 protein: CASGPSGTNTGELFF

clone size: NA
V gene: TRBV7-2
J gene: TRBJ1-1
D gene: TRBD1
CDR3 DNA: TGTGCCAGCAGCCGGGACAGGGTATGGGTGAACACTGAAGCTTTCTTT
CDR3 protein: CASSRDRVWVNTEAFF

clone size: once
V gene: TRBV2
J gene: TRBJ2-7
D gene: TRBD2
CDR3 DNA: TGTGCCAGCGCCGGGCTAGCGGGGGGCTACGAGCAGTACTTC
CDR3 protein: CASAGLAGGYEQYF

clone size: NA
V gene: TRBV7-2
J gene: TRBJ2-7
D gene: TRBD2
CDR3 DNA: TGTGCCAGCAGCTTAGGTGTCGGGGGGGGATACGAGCAGTACTTC
CDR3 protein: CASSLGVGGGYEQYF

clone size: NA
V gene: TRBV5-6
J gene: TRBJ1-2
D gene: TRBD1
CDR3 DNA: TGTGCCAGCAGCTTGCAGGGGGCCTTCTATGGCTACACCTTC
CDR3 protein: CASSLQGAFYGYTF

clone size: NA
V gene: TRBV9
J gene: TRBJ2-2
D gene: TRBD1
CDR3 DNA: TGTGCCAGCAGCGTGGATCTTAGGGGGCAGAGGAGAACCGGGGAGCTGTTTTTT
CDR3 protein: CASSVDLRGQRRTGELFF

clone size: NA
V gene: TRBV10-1
J gene: TRBJ2-1
D gene: TRBD2
CDR3 DNA: TGCGCCAGCAGTGAGTCGGGGCTAGCGGGAGTTAGGAATGAGCAGTTCTTC
CDR3 protein: CASSESGLAGVRNEQFF

clone size: NA
V gene: TRBV28
J gene: TRBJ2-1
D gene: NA
CDR3 DNA: TGTGCCAGCAGTTTAGTGGTCGATCTAATTCTTAATGAGCAGTTCTTC
CDR3 protein: CASSLVVDLILNEQFF

clone size: NA
V gene: TRBV9
J gene: TRBJ2-6
D gene: NA
CDR3 DNA: TGTGCCAGCAGCGCTAGCTCTGGGGCCAACGTCCTGACTTTC
CDR3 protein: CASSASSGANVLTF

clone size: NA
V gene: TRBV9
J gene: TRBJ2-3
D gene: NA
CDR3 DNA: TGTGCCAGCAGCGTAGGTCCAAGCACAGATACGCAGTATTTT
CDR3 protein: CASSVGPSTDTQYF

clone size: NA
V gene: TRBV6-4
J gene: TRBJ2-7
D gene: NA
CDR3 DNA: TGTGCCAGCAGTGACCTGTCCTACCTCAGGGAGTACTTC
CDR3 protein: CASSDLSYLREYF

clone size: NA
V gene: TRBV4-1
J gene: TRBJ1-2
D gene: NA
CDR3 DNA: TGCGCCAGCAGCCAAGATAGGGGAGGAGGGTCGGTCTATGGCTACACCTTC
CDR3 protein: CASSQDRGGGSVYGYTF

clone size: NA
V gene: TRBV1
J gene: TRBJ2-3
D gene: NA
CDR3 DNA: TGCACCAGCAGCCTCCGGCTAGCGGGGGGACCTAGCACAGATACGCAGTATTTT
CDR3 protein: CTSSLRLAGGPSTDTQYF

clone size: NA
V gene: TRBV19
J gene: TRBJ1-1
D gene: NA
CDR3 DNA: TGTGCCAGTACTAAACGGACTGCTTTCGAAGCTTTCTTT
CDR3 protein: CASTKRTAFEAFF

clone size: NA
V gene: TRBV9
J gene: TRBJ2-2
D gene: TRBD2
CDR3 DNA: TGTGCCAGCAGCGGGATAGCGGGGGCCACCGGGGAGCTGTTTTTT
CDR3 protein: CASSGIAGATGELFF

clone size: NA
V gene: TRBV19
J gene: TRBJ2-2
D gene: NA
CDR3 DNA: TGTGCCAGTAGTATATCAACTAACACCGGGGAGCTGTTTTTT
CDR3 protein: CASSISTNTGELFF

clone size: NA
V gene: TRBV4-3
J gene: TRBJ1-2
D gene: NA
CDR3 DNA: TGCGCCAGCAGCCAGACACGCTTAAACTATGGCTACACCTTC
CDR3 protein: CASSQTRLNYGYTF